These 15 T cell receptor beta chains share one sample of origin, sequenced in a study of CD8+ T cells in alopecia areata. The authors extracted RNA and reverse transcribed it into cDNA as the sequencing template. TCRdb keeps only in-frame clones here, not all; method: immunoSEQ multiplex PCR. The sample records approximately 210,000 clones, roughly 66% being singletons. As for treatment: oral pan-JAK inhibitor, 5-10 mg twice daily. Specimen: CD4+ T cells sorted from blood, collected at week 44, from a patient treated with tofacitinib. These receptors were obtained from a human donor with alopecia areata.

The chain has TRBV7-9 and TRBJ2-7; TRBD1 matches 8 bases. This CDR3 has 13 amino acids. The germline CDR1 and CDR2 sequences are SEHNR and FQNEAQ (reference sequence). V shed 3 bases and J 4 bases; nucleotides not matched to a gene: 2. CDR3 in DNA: TGTGCCAGCAGCTTCAGGGGGCAGTACGAGCAGTACTTC. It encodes CASSFRGQYEQYF.

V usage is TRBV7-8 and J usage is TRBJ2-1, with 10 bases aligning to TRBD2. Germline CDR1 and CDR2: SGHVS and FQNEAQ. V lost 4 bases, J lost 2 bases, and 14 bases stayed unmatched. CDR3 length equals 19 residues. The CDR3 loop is CASSSASGGGKAAYNEQFF. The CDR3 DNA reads TGTGCCAGCAGCTCCGCAAGCGGGGGGGGAAAGGCCGCCTACAATGAGCAGTTCTTC.

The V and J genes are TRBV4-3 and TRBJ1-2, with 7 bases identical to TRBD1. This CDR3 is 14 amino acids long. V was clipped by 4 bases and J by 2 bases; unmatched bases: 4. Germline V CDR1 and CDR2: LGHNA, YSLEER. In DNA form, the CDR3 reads TGCGCCAGCAGCCTAACGGACAGGAACTATGGCTACACCTTC. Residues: CASSLTDRNYGYTF.

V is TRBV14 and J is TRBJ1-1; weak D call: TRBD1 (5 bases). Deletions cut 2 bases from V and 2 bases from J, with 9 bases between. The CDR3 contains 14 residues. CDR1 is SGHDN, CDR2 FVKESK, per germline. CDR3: CASSQSTVNTEAFF. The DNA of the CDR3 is TGTGCCAGCAGCCAATCGACAGTTAACACTGAAGCTTTCTTT.

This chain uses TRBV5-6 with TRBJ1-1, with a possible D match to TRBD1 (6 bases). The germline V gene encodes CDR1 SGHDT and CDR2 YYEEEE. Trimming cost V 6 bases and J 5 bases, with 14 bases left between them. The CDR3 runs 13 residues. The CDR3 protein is CASTGGPGTEAFF. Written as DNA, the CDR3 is TGTGCCAGCACGGGGGGCCCCGGGACTGAAGCTTTCTTT.

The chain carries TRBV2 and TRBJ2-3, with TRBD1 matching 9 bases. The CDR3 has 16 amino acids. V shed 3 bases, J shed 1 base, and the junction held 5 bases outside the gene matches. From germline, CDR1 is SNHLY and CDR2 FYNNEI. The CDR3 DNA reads TGTGCCAGCAGTGATGGACGGACAGGGGGCACAGATACGCAGTATTTT. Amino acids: CASSDGRTGGTDTQYF.

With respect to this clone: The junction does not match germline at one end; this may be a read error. The CDR3 is CASSESNPEAFF. CDR3 nucleotides: TGTGCCAGCAGTGAATCGAACCCTGAAGCTTTCTTT. The chain recombines TRBV2 with TRBJ1-1, with D unresolved. CDR1 is SNHLY and CDR2 is FYNNEI in the germline V gene. The CDR3 has 12 amino acids. The variable domain in full, with the rest retrieved from reference TRBV2 and TRBJ1-1, is EPEVTQTPSHQVTQMGQEVILRCVPISNHLYFYWYRQILGQKVEFLVSFYNNEISEKSEIFDDQFSVERPDGSNFTLKIRSTKLEDSAMYFCASSESNPEAFFGQGTRLTVV.

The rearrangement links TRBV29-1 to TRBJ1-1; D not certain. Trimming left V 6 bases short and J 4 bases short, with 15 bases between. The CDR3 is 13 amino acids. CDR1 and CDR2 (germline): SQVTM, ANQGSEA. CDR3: CSVDQIAGTEAFF. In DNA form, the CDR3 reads TGCAGCGTGGACCAGATAGCGGGCACTGAAGCTTTCTTT.

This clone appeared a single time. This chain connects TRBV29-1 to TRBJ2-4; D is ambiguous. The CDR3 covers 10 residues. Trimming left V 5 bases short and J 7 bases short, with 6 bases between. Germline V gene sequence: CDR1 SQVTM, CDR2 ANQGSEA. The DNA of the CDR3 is TGCAGCGTTTTAGACAACATTCAGTACTTC. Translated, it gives CSVLDNIQYF. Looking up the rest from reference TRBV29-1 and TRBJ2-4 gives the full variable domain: SAVISQKPSRDICQRGTSLTIQCQVDSQVTMMFWYRQQPGQSLTLIATANQGSEATYESGFVIDKFPISRPNLTFSTLTVSNMSPEDSSIYLCSVLDNIQYFGAGTRLSVL.

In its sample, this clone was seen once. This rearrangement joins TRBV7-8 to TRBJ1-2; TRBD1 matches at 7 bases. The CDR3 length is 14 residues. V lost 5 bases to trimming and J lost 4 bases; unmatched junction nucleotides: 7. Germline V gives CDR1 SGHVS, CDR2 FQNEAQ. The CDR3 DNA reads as TGTGCCAGCAGCCGTGACAGGGTTTCCTATGGCTACACCTTC. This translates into CASSRDRVSYGYTF.

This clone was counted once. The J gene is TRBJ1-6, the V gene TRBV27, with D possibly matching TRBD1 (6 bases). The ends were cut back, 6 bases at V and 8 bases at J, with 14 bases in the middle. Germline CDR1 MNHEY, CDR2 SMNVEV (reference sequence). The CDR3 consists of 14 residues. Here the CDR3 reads CASRTVGGDSPLHF. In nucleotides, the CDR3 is TGTGCCAGCAGGACAGTCGGGGGCGATTCACCCCTCCACTTT.

CDR3: CASSLYGTGNQPQHF. The DNA for the CDR3 is TGTGCCAGCAGTTTATACGGGACAGGGAATCAGCCCCAGCATTTT. J is TRBJ1-5 and V is TRBV28, with 9 bases that match TRBD1. J was trimmed by 4 bases and V by 1 base; bases with no gene match: 2. This CDR3 spans 15 amino acids. The germline V gene has CDR1 MDHEN and CDR2 SYDVKM.

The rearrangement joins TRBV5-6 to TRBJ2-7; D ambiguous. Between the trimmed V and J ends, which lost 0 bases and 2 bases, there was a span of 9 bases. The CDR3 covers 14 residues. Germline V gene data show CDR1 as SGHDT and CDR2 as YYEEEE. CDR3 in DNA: TGTGCCAGCAGCTTGGTCTCCTTGACCTACGAGCAGTACTTC. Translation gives CASSLVSLTYEQYF.

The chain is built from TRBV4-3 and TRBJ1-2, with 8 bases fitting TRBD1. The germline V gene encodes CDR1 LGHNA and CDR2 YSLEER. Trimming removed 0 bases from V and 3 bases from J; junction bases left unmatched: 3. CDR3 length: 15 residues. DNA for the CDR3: TGCGCCAGCAGCCAAGATGCGACAGGGGACTATGGCTACACCTTC. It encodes CASSQDATGDYGYTF.

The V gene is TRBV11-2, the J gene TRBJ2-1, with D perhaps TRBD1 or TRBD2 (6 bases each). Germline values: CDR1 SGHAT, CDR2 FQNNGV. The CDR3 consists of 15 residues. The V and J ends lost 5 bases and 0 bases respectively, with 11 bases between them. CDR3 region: CASSNRGPSYNEQFF. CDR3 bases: TGTGCCAGCAGCAACCGGGGGCCCTCCTACAATGAGCAGTTCTTC.